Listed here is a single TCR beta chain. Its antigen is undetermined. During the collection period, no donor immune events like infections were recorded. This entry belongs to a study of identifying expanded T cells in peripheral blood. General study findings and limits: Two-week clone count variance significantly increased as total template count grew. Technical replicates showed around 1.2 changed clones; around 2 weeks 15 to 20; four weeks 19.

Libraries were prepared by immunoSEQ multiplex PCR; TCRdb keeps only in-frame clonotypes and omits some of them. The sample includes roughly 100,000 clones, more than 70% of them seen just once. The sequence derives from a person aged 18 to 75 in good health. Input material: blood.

CDR3 nucleotides: TGTGCCAGCTCACCGTCCCTTCCCTACGAGCAGTACTTC. Protein: CASSPSLPYEQYF. This chain links TRBV18 with TRBJ2-7, with no clear D. Germline CDR1 and CDR2: KGHSH and LQKENI. The CDR3 has 13 amino acids. V was trimmed by 3 bases and J by 2 bases, leaving 8 bases between them.